The rows below give T cell receptor beta chains drawn from one sample of a study of shared clonotypes between healthy human individuals. Only in-frame clones appear in the TCRdb table, and some are missing; sequencing was by immunoSEQ multiplex PCR. The table records about 610,000 clones, roughly 96% of them present only once. Sample: naive CD8+ T cells sorted from blood. All receptors come from a woman aged 25 to 39 in good health. Both conserved end residues are part of each CDR3. Fields, in order: clone size, J gene, V gene, D gene, CDR3 DNA, CDR3 protein. A D gene is named only where the DNA matches it firmly. The size field is filled for only some rows; it gives once, few, many or a size class.

>.|TRBJ1-1|TRBV6-1|.
TGTGCCAGCACTTCATTGGGGGAGGACACTGAAGCTTTCTTT
CASTSLGEDTEAFF
>.|TRBJ2-7|TRBV7-9|TRBD1
TGTGCCAGCAGCTTAGTCGAAGACAGGGTCACCGACGAGCAGTACTTC
CASSLVEDRVTDEQYF
>once|TRBJ1-5|TRBV28|TRBD1
TGTGCCAGCAGTTTACTATGGGACAGGGCAAACAATCAGCCCCAGCATTTT
CASSLLWDRANNQPQHF
>once|TRBJ2-7|TRBV28|TRBD2
TGTGCCAGCAGTTTAGCGGGAGAGGAATACGAGCAGTACTTC
CASSLAGEEYEQYF
>.|TRBJ2-7|TRBV27|TRBD2
TGTGCCAGCAGTCATGGACTAGCGGGAGGTGGATACGAGCAGTACTTC
CASSHGLAGGGYEQYF
>.|TRBJ2-4|TRBV15|.
TGTGCCACCAGCAGAGATCCCGGGGTAGCAAACATTCAGTACTTC
CATSRDPGVANIQYF
>.|TRBJ1-1|TRBV27|.
TGTGCCAGCAGCCAGGGGAGGTACACTGAAGCTTTCTTT
CASSQGRYTEAFF
>.|TRBJ2-7|TRBV6-5|TRBD2
TGTGCCAGCAGGTCCGGGAGGAAAAGTGAGCAGTACTTC
CASRSGRKSEQYF
>.|TRBJ1-1|TRBV30|TRBD1
TGTGCCACATATATGACAGGGTGGGACACTGAAGCTTTCTTT
CATYMTGWDTEAFF
>.|TRBJ1-3|TRBV2|.
TGTGCCAGCAGGGGTGCGAACACCATATATTTT
CASRGANTIYF
>.|TRBJ2-3|TRBV5-8|.
TGTGCCAGCAGCGGGGGCGACGGGAAACGGAGCACAGATACGCAGTATTTT
CASSGGDGKRSTDTQYF
>.|TRBJ2-7|TRBV7-8|TRBD1
TGTGCCAGCAGCTTCAACCAGGGGGAATTCTACGAGCAGTACTTC
CASSFNQGEFYEQYF
>.|TRBJ2-5|TRBV27|TRBD2
TGTGCCAGCAGTTTGGGGACTAGCGGCCGAGAGACCCAGTACTTC
CASSLGTSGRETQYF
>.|TRBJ2-3|TRBV28|.
TGTGCCAGCAGTTTGGAGGGATTCACCACAGATACGCAGTATTTT
CASSLEGFTTDTQYF
>.|TRBJ2-7|TRBV10-3|.
TGTGCCATCAGTGATAACGGGGGCTCCTACGAGCAGTACTTC
CAISDNGGSYEQYF
>few|TRBJ1-1|TRBV5-6|TRBD1
TGTGCCAGCAGCCAGCAGGGGGCCACTGAAGCTTTCTTT
CASSQQGATEAFF
>.|TRBJ2-7|TRBV27|TRBD2
TGTGCCAGCAGTAATAGCGGGAGGGCCTACGAGCAGTACTTC
CASSNSGRAYEQYF
>.|TRBJ1-1|TRBV29-1|.
TGCAGCGCTTGGTTGGGGACACATTACACTGAAGCTTTCTTT
CSAWLGTHYTEAFF
>once|TRBJ2-7|TRBV5-6|TRBD1
TGTGCCAGCAGCTTCGGGACAGGGGGCCCCGAGCAGTACTTC
CASSFGTGGPEQYF
>.|TRBJ2-1|TRBV27|.
TGTGCCAGCAGTTTGGGCGGCCCGCCCAATGAGCAGTTCTTC
CASSLGGPPNEQFF
>.|TRBJ1-1|TRBV5-4|.
TGTGCCAGCAGCTTTGACAGATCTAACACTGAAGCTTTCTTT
CASSFDRSNTEAFF
>.|TRBJ2-1|TRBV5-8|TRBD2
TGTGCCAGCAGCTTAGGCCTAGCGGGCTACAATGAGCAGTTCTTC
CASSLGLAGYNEQFF
>.|TRBJ1-1|TRBV27|.
TGTGCCAGCCGTTACGGCGCTGAAGCTTTCTTT
CASRYGAEAFF
>.|TRBJ2-3|TRBV29-1|.
TGCAGCGTTGAACGGCCCTACACAGATACGCAGTATTTT
CSVERPYTDTQYF
>once|TRBJ2-5|TRBV5-6|TRBD1
TGTGCCAGCAGCTTGGTCGGGACAGGTCAAGAGACCCAGTACTTC
CASSLVGTGQETQYF
>.|TRBJ1-1|TRBV27|.
TGTGCCAGCAGTTTCACGGGGGGAGGGACTGAAGCTTTCTTT
CASSFTGGGTEAFF
>.|TRBJ2-7|TRBV10-1|.
TGCGCCAGCAGTGACCTCCACTACGAGCAGTACTTC
CASSDLHYEQYF
>once|TRBJ2-7|TRBV19|TRBD2
TGTGCCAGTAGTATGACTAGCGGAAGCTACGAGCAGTACTTC
CASSMTSGSYEQYF
>once|TRBJ2-3|TRBV27|.
TGTGCCAGCAGTTTATTGCGGGACGGCTCAGATACGCAGTATTTT
CASSLLRDGSDTQYF
>.|TRBJ2-1|TRBV27|TRBD1
TGTGCCAGCAGTCAGCCGGGACAGGCCGACAATGAGCAGTTCTTC
CASSQPGQADNEQFF
>.|TRBJ2-7|TRBV19|.
TGTGCCAGTAGTATAGTAGACTCCAGCTCCTACGAGCAGTACTTC
CASSIVDSSSYEQYF
>.|TRBJ2-7|TRBV28|.
TGTGCCAGCAGTCCGGGCCCCTACGAGCAGTACTTC
CASSPGPYEQYF
>.|TRBJ1-2|TRBV28|TRBD1
TGTGCCAGCAGTCAAGCGCCCGGACAGGGGGCAGTCACCTTC
CASSQAPGQGAVTF
>.|TRBJ2-3|TRBV15|TRBD2
TGTGCCACCAGCAACGGACTAGCGGATACGCAGTATTTT
CATSNGLADTQYF
>.|TRBJ2-2|TRBV19|.
TGTGCCAGTAGTGACAGGTCCGACGGGGAGCTGTTTTTT
CASSDRSDGELFF
>.|TRBJ2-7|TRBV13|TRBD2
TGTGCCAGCAGCCAAGGACTAGCGGGAAACTGGGGCGAGCAGTACTTC
CASSQGLAGNWGEQYF
>.|TRBJ2-5|TRBV7-9|.
TGTGCCAGCAGCTTAGTAGACCTTCGTAGAGAGACCCAGTACTTC
CASSLVDLRRETQYF
>once|TRBJ1-3|TRBV18|.
TGTGCCAGCTCAGCAGCCAAGGATTCCTCTGGAAACACCATATATTTT
CASSAAKDSSGNTIYF
>once|TRBJ2-4|TRBV5-1|TRBD1
TGCGCCAGCAGCTTCTGGACAGGCGTAGCCAAAAACATTCAGTACTTC
CASSFWTGVAKNIQYF
>.|TRBJ2-1|TRBV5-1|TRBD2
TGCGCCAGCAGCTTGTATCGGGAGGGCCTCTTAGATGAGCAGTTCTTC
CASSLYREGLLDEQFF
>.|TRBJ2-3|TRBV5-1|.
TGCGCCAGCAGCCCAGGCGGGTTTAGCACAGATACGCAGTATTTT
CASSPGGFSTDTQYF
>.|TRBJ2-3|TRBV19|.
TGTGCCAGTACCATGCGGACAGAGATTGGGGATACGCAGTATTTT
CASTMRTEIGDTQYF
>.|TRBJ2-1|TRBV29-1|TRBD2
TGCAGCGTTGAGGGACTAGGAACCGGGGCGGAGCAGTTCTTC
CSVEGLGTGAEQFF
>.|TRBJ1-3|TRBV10-3|.
TGTGCCATCAGTGAGACAGGGAGCGGAAACACCATATATTTT
CAISETGSGNTIYF
>.|TRBJ2-3|TRBV6-1|TRBD2
TGTGCCAGCAGTGAATCCAACGGGAGGGCCCCCCCAGATACGCAGTATTTT
CASSESNGRAPPDTQYF
>.|TRBJ1-1|TRBV7-2|.
TGTGCCTTACGTCAGACGGGGAACACTGAAGCTTTCTTT
CALRQTGNTEAFF
>.|TRBJ2-3|TRBV5-6|TRBD1
TGTGCCAGCAGCTTATCCACAGGGGGCATTAGCACAGATACGCAGTATTTT
CASSLSTGGISTDTQYF
>.|TRBJ2-2|TRBV7-9|.
TGTGCCAGCAGCTTAGGCAGGGGTCAAACCGGGGAGCTGTTTTTT
CASSLGRGQTGELFF
>few|TRBJ2-7|TRBV2|.
TGTGCCAGCAGGGACGTCGACAGGATATACGAGCAGTACTTC
CASRDVDRIYEQYF
>.|TRBJ2-4|TRBV28|.
TGTGCCAGCAGTCAGACACTAGCCAAAAACATTCAGTACTTC
CASSQTLAKNIQYF
>.|TRBJ1-2|TRBV6-5|.
TGTGCCAGCAGTTCGAGCGGGGCAGGGAAAGGCTACACCTTC
CASSSSGAGKGYTF
>.|TRBJ1-2|TRBV28|.
TGTGCCAGCAGTTTAAATCCAGCCGGATCGTTCGGCTACACCTTC
CASSLNPAGSFGYTF
>.|TRBJ2-7|TRBV11-1|TRBD1
TGTGCCAGCAGCTTACTAGGACAGGTTCCCTACGAGCAGTACTTC
CASSLLGQVPYEQYF
>.|TRBJ2-5|TRBV28|.
TGTGCCAGCAGTTCCCGGGGGTACCAAGAGACCCAGTACTTC
CASSSRGYQETQYF
>.|TRBJ2-5|TRBV7-9|TRBD1
TGTGCCAGCATGGGGGGACAGGGGCAAGAGACCCAGTACTTC
CASMGGQGQETQYF